A selection of T cell receptor beta chains follows, all from one sample in a study of T-cell reconstitution after alpha-beta-depleted transplantation in children. TCRdb used MiXCR to reprocess the PCR reads, holding one entry per CDR3 protein. This sample has a few hundred thousand distinct CDR3 sequences, with approximately 13% found just once. The starting material was PBMCs, mostly from graft donor cells, obtained 360 days after TCRalphabeta/CD19-depleted stem cell transplant. The origin of the receptors is a male patient younger than 18 who had a stem cell transplant for acute myeloid leukemia, so the T cells may come from the graft donor. Each CDR3 is given with its conserved first and last residue. The D gene is left open where the match is weak. Clone size is stated in some rows and not others, as once, few, many or a class when expanded.

-	TRBJ2-7	TRBV28	-	CASSELRGIPSYEQYF	TGTGCCAGCAGTGAGTTGCGGGGTATCCCCTCCTACGAGCAGTACTTC
few	TRBJ1-6	TRBV28	TRBD1	CASRGDRGRRGSPLHF	TGTGCCAGCAGGGGGGACAGGGGACGGCGAGGTTCACCCCTCCACTTT
few	TRBJ2-1	TRBV28	-	CASPRDIASSYNEQFF	TGTGCCAGCCCCAGGGACATCGCCTCTTCCTACAATGAGCAGTTCTTC
few	TRBJ2-5	TRBV6-1	TRBD2	CASSQGLAGGPRETQYF	TGTGCCAGCAGCCAGGGACTAGCGGGAGGGCCACGGGAGACCCAGTACTTC
-	TRBJ2-1	TRBV7-6	TRBD2	CASSLVLAGGSYNEQFF	TGTGCCAGCAGCTTAGTGCTAGCGGGAGGATCCTACAATGAGCAGTTCTTC
few	TRBJ2-7	TRBV9	-	CASSPNGGRRVYEQYF	TGTGCCAGCAGCCCTAACGGGGGTCGGAGGGTCTACGAGCAGTACTTC
many	TRBJ2-6	TRBV9	TRBD1	CASSVAIRPGQGNGANVLTF	TGTGCCAGCAGCGTAGCCATCAGACCGGGACAGGGAAATGGGGCCAACGTCCTGACTTTC
-	TRBJ1-1	TRBV12-3/TRBV12-4	-	CASVYSGGNTEAFF	TGTGCCAGCGTCTACAGCGGGGGGAACACTGAAGCTTTCTTT
many	TRBJ2-1	TRBV7-2	TRBD2	CASSSSGRAYEQFF	TGTGCCAGCAGCTCAAGCGGGAGGGCCTATGAGCAGTTCTTC
-	TRBJ1-4	TRBV29-1	-	CSVAGTFRGKLFF	TGCAGCGTTGCCGGGACTTTCCGGGGAAAACTGTTTTTT
-	TRBJ2-7	TRBV7-7	TRBD2	CASRALALSYEQYF	TGTGCTAGCAGGGCACTAGCGCTCTCCTACGAGCAGTACTTC
-	TRBJ2-7	TRBV20-1	TRBD1	CSAYRQGSYEQYF	TGCAGTGCTTATAGACAGGGCTCCTACGAGCAGTACTTC
-	TRBJ2-7	TRBV20-1	-	CSAIPGPPGQYF	TGCAGTGCTATTCCGGGCCCTCCGGGGCAGTACTTC
few	TRBJ2-4	TRBV14	-	CASSPAGNIQYF	TGTGCCAGCAGCCCCGCCGGAAACATTCAGTACTTC
-	TRBJ2-3	TRBV10-3	TRBD2	CAISVGGRAKPDTQYF	TGTGCCATCAGTGTGGGCGGGAGGGCCAAGCCAGATACGCAGTATTTT
-	TRBJ2-7	TRBV19	-	CASSPGTLSTYEQYF	TGTGCCAGTAGTCCTGGGACACTATCTACCTACGAGCAGTACTTC